This T cell receptor (beta chain) was sequenced for a study of cytomegalovirus exposure and HLA in healthy donors. Note on this clone: Its antigen is as yet unknown.

The CDR3 has 14 residues. Germline loops: CDR1 MDHEN, CDR2 SYDVKM. Trimming at V came to 4 bases and at J to 6 bases, leaving 4 bases not matched to a gene. Assay: immunoSEQ multiplex PCR; the TCRdb copy retains only in-frame clones and omits some. The repertoire holds 90,000 to 120,000 clones, with under 97% as singletons. Study findings and constraints: Diagnosis of cytomegalovirus status made by the classifier reportedly showed high specificity and sensitivity.

Sequences were obtained from PBMCs. The TCR comes from a woman aged 18-29 years in good health and CMV-seronegative. V and J are TRBV28 and TRBJ2-2, with 8 bases identical to TRBD2. CDR3 DNA sequence: TGTGCCAGCAGTTCCCCGGGGGGGCCCGGGGAGCTGTTTTTT. Protein sequence: CASSSPGGPGELFF. The variable domain in full, completed from reference TRBV28 and TRBJ2-2, reads DVKVTQSSRYLVKRTGEKVFLECVQDMDHENMFWYRQDPGLGLRLIYFSYDVKMKEKGDIPEGYSVSREKKERFSLILESASTNQTSMYLCASSSPGGPGELFFGEGSRLTVL.